What follows are 2 T cell receptor beta chains derived from one specimen sequenced in a study of beta chain features in type 1 diabetes. General study results and limits: TCRB CDR3s from Type 1 diabetes patients were moderately but significantly shorter in all four CD4+ subsets.

Antigens for these TCRs are unknown. The entirety of the isolated RNA underwent reverse transcription, so expressed TCRB transcripts were sequenced. Only in-frame clones appear in the TCRdb table, and some are missing; sequencing was by immunoSEQ multiplex PCR. Among hundreds of thousands of clones listed, 11% to 15% were seen once. The sample taken for sequencing was naive CD4+ T cells from blood. The receptors here all came from a man aged 18 to 29 with type 1 diabetes.

The chain couples TRBV7-2 to TRBJ2-5, with D perhaps matching TRBD2 (6 bases). The CDR3 is 14 amino acids. Trimming took off 5 bases at V and 1 base at J, with 11 bases between the two ends. Germline V gene data show CDR1 as SGHTA and CDR2 as FQGNSA. CDR3 sequence reads: CASSRTTSQETQYF. The CDR3 bases are TGTGCCAGCAGCCGGACTACCTCCCAAGAGACCCAGTACTTC.

In its sample, this clone was seen a few times. The V gene is TRBV6-5, the J gene TRBJ2-7; TRBD1 might be the D (7 bases). V shed 4 bases and J shed 3 bases, with 16 bases lying between them. CDR1 MNHEY and CDR2 SVGAGI come from the germline V gene. This CDR3 has 15 residues. CDR3 sequence reads: CASSLTAGGGYEQYF. CDR3 nucleotide sequence: TGTGCCAGCAGTTTGACGGCAGGGGGAGGCTACGAGCAGTACTTC.